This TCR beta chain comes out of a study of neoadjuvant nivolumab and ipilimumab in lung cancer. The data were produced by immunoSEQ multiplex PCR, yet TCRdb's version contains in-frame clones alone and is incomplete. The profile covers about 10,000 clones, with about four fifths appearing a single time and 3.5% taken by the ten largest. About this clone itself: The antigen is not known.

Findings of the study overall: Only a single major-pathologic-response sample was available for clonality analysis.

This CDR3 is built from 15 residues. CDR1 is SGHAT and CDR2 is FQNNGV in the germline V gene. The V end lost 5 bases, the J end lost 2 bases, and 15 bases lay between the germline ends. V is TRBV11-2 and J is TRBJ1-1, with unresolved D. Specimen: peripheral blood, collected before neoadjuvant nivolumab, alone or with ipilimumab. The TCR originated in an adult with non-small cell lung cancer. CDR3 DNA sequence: TGTGCCAGCAGCCCGAGATCCGGGGATAACACTGAAGCTTTCTTT. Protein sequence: CASSPRSGDNTEAFF. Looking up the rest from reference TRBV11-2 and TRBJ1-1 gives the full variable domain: EAGVAQSPRYKIIEKRQSVAFWCNPISGHATLYWYQQILGQGPKLLIQFQNNGVVDDSQLPKDRFSAERLKGVDSTLKIQPAKLEDSAVYLCASSPRSGDNTEAFFGQGTRLTVV.